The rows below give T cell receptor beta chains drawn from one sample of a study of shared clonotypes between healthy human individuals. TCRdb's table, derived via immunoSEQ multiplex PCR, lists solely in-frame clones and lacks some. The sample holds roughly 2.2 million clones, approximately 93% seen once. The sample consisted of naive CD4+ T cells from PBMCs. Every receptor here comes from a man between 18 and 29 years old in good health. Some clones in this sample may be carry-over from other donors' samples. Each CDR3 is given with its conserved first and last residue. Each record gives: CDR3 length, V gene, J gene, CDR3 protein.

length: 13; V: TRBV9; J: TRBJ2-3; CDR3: CASSVGGTDTQYF
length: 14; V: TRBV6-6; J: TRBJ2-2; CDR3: CASIRAQGSGELFF
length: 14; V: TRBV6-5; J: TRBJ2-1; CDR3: CASKGTASYNEQFF
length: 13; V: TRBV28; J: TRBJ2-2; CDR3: CASSLRDGGELFF
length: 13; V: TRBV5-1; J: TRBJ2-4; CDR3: CASSLSEGGIQYF
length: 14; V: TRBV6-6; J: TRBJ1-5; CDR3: CASSSDRAGQPQHF
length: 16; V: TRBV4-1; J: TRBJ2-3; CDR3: CASSQQGSGRRDTQYF
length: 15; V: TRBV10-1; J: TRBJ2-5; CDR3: CASSEGGSVQETQYF
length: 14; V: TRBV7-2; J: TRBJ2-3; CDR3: CASSPPSDPDTQYF
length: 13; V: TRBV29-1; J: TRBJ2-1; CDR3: CSVSGTRGNEQFF
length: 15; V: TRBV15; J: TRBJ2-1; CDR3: CATSRVSGFHNEQFF
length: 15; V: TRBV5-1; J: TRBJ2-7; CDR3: CASSTMNTGAAEQYF
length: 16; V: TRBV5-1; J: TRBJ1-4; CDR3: CASSLAPGRAYEKLFF
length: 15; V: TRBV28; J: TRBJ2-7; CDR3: CASSFLDRYYNEQYF